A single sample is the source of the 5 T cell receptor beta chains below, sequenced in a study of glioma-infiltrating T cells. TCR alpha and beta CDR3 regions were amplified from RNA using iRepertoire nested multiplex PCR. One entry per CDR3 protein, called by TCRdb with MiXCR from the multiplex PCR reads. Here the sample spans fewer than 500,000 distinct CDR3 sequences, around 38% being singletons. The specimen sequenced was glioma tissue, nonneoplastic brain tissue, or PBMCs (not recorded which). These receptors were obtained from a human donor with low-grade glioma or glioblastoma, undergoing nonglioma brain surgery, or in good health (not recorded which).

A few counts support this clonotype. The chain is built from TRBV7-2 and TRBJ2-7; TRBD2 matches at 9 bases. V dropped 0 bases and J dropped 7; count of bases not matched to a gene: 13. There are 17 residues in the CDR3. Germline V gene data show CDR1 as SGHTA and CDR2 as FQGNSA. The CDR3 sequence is CASSLASVWREGREQYF. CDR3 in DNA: TGTGCCAGCAGCTTAGCTTCTGTCTGGCGGGAGGGGAGAGAGCAGTACTTC.

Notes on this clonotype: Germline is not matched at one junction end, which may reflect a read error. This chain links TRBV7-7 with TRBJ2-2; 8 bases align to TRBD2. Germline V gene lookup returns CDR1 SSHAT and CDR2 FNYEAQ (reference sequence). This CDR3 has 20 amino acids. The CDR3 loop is CASSLQLSPLAVGNTGELFF. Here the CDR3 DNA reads TGTGCTAGCAGCCTCCAGCTCTCCCCACTAGCGGTCGGGAACACCGGGGAGCTGTTTTTT.

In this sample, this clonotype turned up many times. CDR3 DNA: TGTGCCAGCAGTTTGGGGCAGACGGGACCGGCCCAGCATTTT. Its protein product is CASSLGQTGPAQHF. This chain uses TRBV28 with TRBJ1-5; D perhaps matches TRBD1 (5 bases). Germline lookup yields CDR1 MDHEN and CDR2 SYDVKM. V dropped 3 bases and J dropped 11 bases, with 17 bases sitting between them. CDR3 size: 14 residues.

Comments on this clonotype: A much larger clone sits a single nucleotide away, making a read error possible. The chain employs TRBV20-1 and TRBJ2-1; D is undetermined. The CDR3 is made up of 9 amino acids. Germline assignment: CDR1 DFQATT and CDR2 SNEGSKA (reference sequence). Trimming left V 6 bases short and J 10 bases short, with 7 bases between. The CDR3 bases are TGCAGTGCCCCGCGAGAGCAGTTCTTC. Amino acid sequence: CSAPREQFF.

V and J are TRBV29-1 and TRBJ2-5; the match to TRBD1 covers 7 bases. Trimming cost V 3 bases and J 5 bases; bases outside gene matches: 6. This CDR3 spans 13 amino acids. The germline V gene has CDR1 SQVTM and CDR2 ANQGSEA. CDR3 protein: CSVDVRGSETQYF. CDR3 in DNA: TGCAGCGTTGACGTCAGGGGGTCGGAGACCCAGTACTTC.